The next 2 T cell receptor beta chains were all read from a single sample in a study of beta chain features in type 1 diabetes. Study-wide results and limits: Shortening of TCRB CDR3s, moderate but significant, appeared in all four CD4+ subsets of Type 1 diabetes patients.

Reverse transcribing all isolated RNA meant expressed TCRB transcripts were sequenced. The method was immunoSEQ multiplex PCR; TCRdb's version includes in-frame clones alone and lacks a portion of them. Among more than 25,000 clones listed, around three fifths were seen once. The antigens of these receptors remain unknown. The source material was Tregs from blood. The origin of the receptors is a woman between 18 and 30 years old with type 1 diabetes.

This clone showed up just a few times. The rearrangement joins TRBV7-8 to TRBJ2-1; TRBD2 matches 12 bases. V dropped 0 bases and J dropped 7; count of bases not matched to a gene: 10. Germline loops: CDR1 SGHVS, CDR2 FQNEAQ. The CDR3 covers 18 residues. The CDR3 here is CASSLARSSGRVLNEQFF. CDR3 nucleotide sequence: TGTGCCAGCAGCTTAGCGCGTTCTAGCGGGAGGGTCTTGAATGAGCAGTTCTTC.

This clone has only a few counts. This chain uses TRBV5-1 with TRBJ2-3; D is possibly TRBD2 (6 bases). V was pared by 2 bases and J by 2 bases, with 12 bases between. There are 15 residues in the CDR3. Germline lookup yields CDR1 SGHRS and CDR2 YFSETQ. CDR3 in amino acids: CASSLGSGYTDTQYF. CDR3 nucleotide sequence: TGCGCCAGCAGCTTAGGTAGCGGATACACAGATACGCAGTATTTT.